The TCR beta chain under discussion was sequenced for a study of regulatory T cells in long-lasting Graves disease. The time point denotes: persistent/refractory GD, antithyroid drugs over 5 years with positive TRAb. PBMC RNA served as the TCR library source. CDR1 SQVTM and CDR2 ANQGSEA come from the germline V gene. The CDR3 consists of 12 residues. The V and J ends lost 4 bases and 9 bases respectively, with 15 bases between them. Relying on iRepertoire HTBI primers and Arm-PCR of CDR3 regions, the team built TCR beta libraries. TCRdb fed the multiplex PCR reads into MiXCR, producing one record per CDR3 protein. This table holds 700,000 or so distinct CDR3 sequences, around 30% found once.

Here the sequenced sample was peripheral blood mononuclear cells (PBMCs), taken when the disease was refractory, from a patient treated with antithyroid drugs. This TCR was sampled from a female donor with Graves disease. The gene calls are TRBV29-1 and TRBJ1-1, with a tentative D call TRBD1 (5 bases). CDR3 in amino acids: CSVGSGTGKAFF. As DNA, the CDR3 is TGCAGCGTTGGGTCCGGGACGGGAAAAGCTTTCTTT.